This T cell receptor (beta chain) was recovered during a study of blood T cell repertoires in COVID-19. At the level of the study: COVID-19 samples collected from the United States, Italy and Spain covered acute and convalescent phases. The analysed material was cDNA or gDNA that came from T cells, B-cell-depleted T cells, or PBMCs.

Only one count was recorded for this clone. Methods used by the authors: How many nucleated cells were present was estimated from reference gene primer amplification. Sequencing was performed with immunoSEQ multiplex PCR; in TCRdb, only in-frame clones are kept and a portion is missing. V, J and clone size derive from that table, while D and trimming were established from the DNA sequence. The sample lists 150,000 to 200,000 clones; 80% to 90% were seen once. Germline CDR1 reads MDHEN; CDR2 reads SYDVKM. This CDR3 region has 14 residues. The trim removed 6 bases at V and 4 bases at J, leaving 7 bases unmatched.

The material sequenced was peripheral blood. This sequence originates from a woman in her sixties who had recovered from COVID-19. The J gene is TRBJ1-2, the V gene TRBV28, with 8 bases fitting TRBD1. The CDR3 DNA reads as TGTGCCAGCAGCCAGGGGGCGCGATCCTATGGCTACACCTTC. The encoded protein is CASSQGARSYGYTF.